These 27 T cell receptor beta chains originate from one sample sequenced in a study of OX40 agonist ivuxolimab in advanced cancers. Using immunoSEQ multiplex PCR, the repertoire was profiled, and TCRdb retains in-frame clones only, with some absent. Among tens of thousands of clones, around nine tenths were seen once, and the ten largest hold around 1.1%. Sequenced material: CD4+ or CD8+ T cells sorted from blood, taken in a trial of the OX40 agonist ivuxolimab. Receptors were obtained from an adult with an advanced solid tumor such as melanoma, head and neck, liver or kidney cancer.

The chain carries TRBV5-1 and TRBJ2-7; D tentatively reads TRBD1 or TRBD2 (5 bases each). CDR1 and CDR2 (germline): SGHRS, YFSETQ. V was cut by 4 bases and J by 7 bases, with 15 bases left in between. The CDR3 is made up of 13 amino acids. The DNA for the CDR3 is TGCGCCAGCAGCCGGTCAGGGACGGGGGAGCAGTACTTC. Amino acids: CASSRSGTGEQYF.

The J gene is TRBJ2-6, the V gene TRBV18; D is uncertain. V was pared by 1 base and J by 4 bases, with 5 bases between. This CDR3 spans 14 amino acids. CDR1 and CDR2 from the germline V gene are KGHSH and LQKENI. In nucleotides, the CDR3 is TGTGCCAGCTCACCACTTCGGGGGGCCAACGTCCTGACTTTC. Its protein is CASSPLRGANVLTF.

This chain uses TRBV9 with TRBJ2-1; 11 bases are shared with TRBD2. The junction had 5 bases not matched to a gene; V was cut back by 0 bases and J by 9 bases. This CDR3 is 15 amino acids long. In germline, CDR1 is SGDLS, CDR2 YYNGEE. This CDR3 is CASSVAIAGGFEQFF. DNA for the CDR3: TGTGCCAGCAGCGTAGCTATAGCGGGAGGGTTTGAGCAGTTCTTC.

The V and J genes are TRBV7-8 and TRBJ1-2; perhaps TRBD1 as D (5 bases). Germline assignment: CDR1 SGHVS and CDR2 FQNEAQ. The CDR3 sequence is 14 residues long. Trimming took 1 base from V and 2 from J, leaving 8 bases between them. In DNA form, the CDR3 reads TGTGCCAGCAGCTTAGTGCGGGGGAACTATGGCTACACCTTC. The encoded protein is CASSLVRGNYGYTF.

The chain links TRBV5-1 to TRBJ2-7; D is undetermined. The CDR3 length is 14 residues. V was pared by 0 bases and J by 3 bases, with 10 bases between. CDR1 and CDR2 from the germline V gene are SGHRS and YFSETQ. The CDR3 DNA reads as TGCGCCAGCAGCTTGGGTCGGCCCTTCTACGAGCAGTACTTC. Its protein is CASSLGRPFYEQYF.

The chain uses TRBV20-1 and TRBJ1-1; D gene ambiguous. V was pared by 6 bases and J by 6 bases, with 8 bases between. The CDR3 extends over 10 amino acids. The germline gives CDR1 DFQATT, CDR2 SNEGSKA (reference sequence). In DNA, the CDR3 is TGCAGTGCCAACTACCCTGAAGCTTTCTTT. Amino acids: CSANYPEAFF.

The V and J genes are TRBV29-1 and TRBJ2-1; TRBD1 might be the D (5 bases). The V gene lost 5 bases and the J gene lost 7 bases, with 15 bases spanning the gap. CDR1 SQVTM and CDR2 ANQGSEA come from the germline V gene. This CDR3 has 13 residues. CDR3: CSVHLRVGNEQFF. CDR3 coding DNA: TGCAGCGTTCACCTCAGGGTTGGAAATGAGCAGTTCTTC.

The chain combines TRBV6-5 with TRBJ1-5; D not certain. The CDR3 consists of 15 residues. Trimming removed 0 bases at V and 0 bases at J, with 6 bases between. Germline V gene data show CDR1 as MNHEY and CDR2 as SVGAGI. CDR3 residues: CASSYSGYSNQPQHF. The CDR3 DNA is TGTGCCAGCAGTTACTCTGGATATAGCAATCAGCCCCAGCATTTT.

J is TRBJ1-1 and V is TRBV2; no reliable D call. The CDR3 loop spans 13 amino acids. CDR1 and CDR2 from the germline V gene are SNHLY and FYNNEI. The ends were cut back, 3 bases at V and 3 bases at J, with 8 bases in the middle. CDR3 DNA: TGTGCCAGCAGTGATGGCACACACACTGAAGCTTTCTTT. Translation: CASSDGTHTEAFF.

The J gene is TRBJ2-3, the V gene TRBV5-4; the match to TRBD2 covers 8 bases. The CDR3 loop spans 15 amino acids. Germline loops: CDR1 SGHNT, CDR2 YYREEE (reference sequence). V was pared by 5 bases and J by 0 bases, with 5 bases of the junction left unmatched. The CDR3 DNA reads TGTGCCAGCAGATTAGCGGGAATGAGCACAGATACGCAGTATTTT. This codes for CASRLAGMSTDTQYF.

The chain links TRBV27 to TRBJ1-2; D not certain. The CDR3 totals 13 residues. Per the germline V gene, CDR1 is MNHEY and CDR2 is SMNVEV (reference sequence). With 3 bases removed from V and 2 bases from J, the gap between germline ends came to 7 bases. As DNA, the CDR3 is TGTGCCAGCAGTTTTGCGGGAAACTATGGCTACACCTTC. The encoded protein is CASSFAGNYGYTF.

V is TRBV5-4 and J is TRBJ2-3, with D tentatively TRBD1 or TRBD2 (5 bases each). Per germline, CDR1 SGHNT and CDR2 YYREEE (reference sequence). The V gene lost 0 bases and the J gene lost 1 base, with 6 bases spanning the gap. The length of the CDR3 is 14 residues. CDR3: CASSLGGGTDTQYF. As DNA, the CDR3 is TGTGCCAGCAGCTTGGGAGGGGGCACAGATACGCAGTATTTT.

The chain's CDR3 is CASSRTSGISTDTQYF. In DNA, the CDR3 is TGTGCCAGCAGCCGGACTAGCGGGATTAGCACAGATACGCAGTATTTT. The chain uses TRBV5-6 and TRBJ2-3; TRBD2 matches 12 bases. The CDR3 loop spans 16 amino acids. J gave up 0 bases and V 4 bases, and 3 bases lay outside the gene matches. CDR1 is SGHDT and CDR2 is YYEEEE in the germline V gene.

The rearrangement uses TRBV5-4 and TRBJ2-1, with 8 bases matching TRBD1. V shed 4 bases and J 10 bases; nucleotides not matched to a gene: 19. Germline CDR1 reads SGHNT; CDR2 reads YYREEE (reference sequence). The CDR3 is 17 amino acids. CDR3 sequence reads: CASSVGQGNARRMEQFF. CDR3 DNA: TGTGCCAGCAGCGTAGGACAGGGCAACGCGAGGCGCATGGAGCAGTTCTTC.

This rearrangement joins TRBV7-3 to TRBJ2-1; no firm D call. The CDR3 extends over 11 amino acids. CDR1 is SGHTA and CDR2 is FQGTGA in the germline V gene. V gave up 8 bases and J gave up 9 bases, with 11 bases separating them. CDR3 nucleotides: TGTGCCAGCCTAACTAACGGTGAGCAGTTCTTC. Translation: CASLTNGEQFF.

The chain employs TRBV5-6 and TRBJ1-1; D is possibly TRBD1 (5 bases). Germline CDR1 is SGHDT and CDR2 is YYEEEE. The CDR3 covers 14 residues. Trimming removed 0 bases at V and 3 bases at J, with 9 bases between. CDR3 DNA: TGTGCCAGCAGCTTGGCCGGGGCCCACACTGAAGCTTTCTTT. Translated, it gives CASSLAGAHTEAFF.

The count of this clone is one. The chain recombines TRBV28 with TRBJ1-5; no reliable D call. The V end lost 6 bases, the J end lost 1 base, and 13 bases lay between the germline ends. CDR3 length: 15 amino acids. Germline CDR1 reads MDHEN; CDR2 reads SYDVKM. DNA for the CDR3: TGTGCCAGCAGAGACCATACAATAAGCAATCAGCCCCAGCATTTT. Translated, it gives CASRDHTISNQPQHF.

The chain employs TRBV6-1 and TRBJ2-1, with D possibly being TRBD2 (6 bases). Trimming stripped 6 bases from V and 5 bases from J, with 17 bases between. The germline V gene encodes CDR1 MNHNS and CDR2 SASEGT. There are 15 residues in the CDR3. For the CDR3, the DNA is TGTGCCAGCAGATTCGTTAGCGGTACACACAATGAGCAGTTCTTC. It yields the protein CASRFVSGTHNEQFF.

The chain employs TRBV13 and TRBJ2-3; 10 bases line up with TRBD2. The germline gives CDR1 PRHDT, CDR2 FYEKMQ (reference sequence). V shed 5 bases, J shed 3 bases, and the junction held 8 bases outside the gene matches. The CDR3 totals 16 residues. CDR3 amino acids: CASSLRLAGRTDTQYF. CDR3 in DNA: TGTGCCAGCAGCCTGCGACTAGCGGGCCGGACAGATACGCAGTATTTT. Supplemented by reference TRBV13 and TRBJ2-3, the full variable domain reads AAGVIQSPRHLIKEKRETATLKCYPIPRHDTVYWYQQGPGQDPQFLISFYEKMQSDKGSIPDRFSAQQFSDYHSELNMSSLELGDSALYFCASSLRLAGRTDTQYFGPGTRLTVL.

This chain connects TRBV11-2 to TRBJ1-1; tentatively, D is TRBD1 (5 bases). Trimming removed 1 base at V and 0 bases at J, with 9 bases between. Germline-derived CDR1 and CDR2 are SGHAT and FQNNGV. The CDR3 is 15 amino acids. The CDR3 sequence is CASSLARTLNTEAFF. The CDR3 coding sequence is TGTGCCAGCAGCTTAGCGAGGACATTGAACACTGAAGCTTTCTTT.

This clone was observed once. The chain uses TRBV11-2 and TRBJ2-5; 14 nucleotides align to TRBD2. The germline V gene has CDR1 SGHAT and CDR2 FQNNGV. V lost 3 bases to trimming and J lost 4 bases; unmatched junction nucleotides: 10. The CDR3 sequence is 18 residues long. CDR3 sequence: CASSLRTSGRFLGETQYF. Here the CDR3 DNA reads TGTGCCAGCAGCTTGAGGACTAGCGGGAGGTTTCTCGGAGAGACCCAGTACTTC.

This clone came up once. The chain carries TRBV6-5 and TRBJ1-1; D unclear. Germline CDR1 is MNHEY and CDR2 is SVGAGI. V lost 4 bases and J 8 bases, leaving 17 bases between the germline ends. This CDR3 comprises 14 residues. The CDR3 sequence: CASSSERGKKEAFF. DNA for the CDR3: TGTGCCAGCAGTTCGGAACGTGGAAAGAAAGAAGCTTTCTTT.

V and J are TRBV2 and TRBJ2-5, with a possible D match to TRBD1 (5 bases). The CDR3 is made up of 15 amino acids. Trimming removed 3 bases at V and 4 bases at J, with 15 bases between. Germline V gene sequence: CDR1 SNHLY, CDR2 FYNNEI. Here the CDR3 reads CASSDQGTARETQYF. CDR3 DNA sequence: TGTGCCAGCAGTGACCAGGGAACAGCGAGAGAGACCCAGTACTTC.

This chain links TRBV20-1 with TRBJ1-1; D is uncertain. V was pared by 8 bases and J by 4 bases, with 11 bases between. Looked up from germline, CDR1 is DFQATT and CDR2 is SNEGSKA (reference sequence). This CDR3 contains 11 residues. CDR3: CSPNFATEAFF. CDR3 coding DNA: TGCAGTCCTAATTTTGCCACTGAAGCTTTCTTT.

V usage is TRBV5-6 and J usage is TRBJ2-2; the match to TRBD1 covers 8 bases. Germline CDR1 is SGHDT and CDR2 is YYEEEE. With 3 bases clipped from V and 4 bases from J, the junction kept 8 bases outside the gene matches. CDR3 length: 16 amino acids. CDR3 residues: CASSSFGQGVTGELFF. The CDR3 region has the DNA TGTGCCAGCAGCTCATTCGGACAGGGCGTCACCGGGGAGCTGTTTTTT.

The chain combines TRBV28 with TRBJ1-2, with 8 nucleotides matching TRBD1. CDR1 and CDR2 (germline): MDHEN, SYDVKM. Germline trimming cut 6 bases from V and 5 bases from J; bases unmatched to any gene: 5. This CDR3 is 13 amino acids long. The CDR3 DNA follows: TGTGCCAGCAGGGGTACAGGGGGTTATGGCTACACCTTC. Translated: CASRGTGGYGYTF.

The genes are TRBV6-5 and TRBJ1-1; a possible D gene is TRBD1 (5 bases). CDR1 and CDR2 from the germline V gene are MNHEY and SVGAGI. This CDR3 is built from 14 residues. V gave up 6 bases and J gave up 1 base, with 12 bases separating them. The CDR3 loop reads CASSAPGGNTEAFF. The CDR3, as DNA: TGTGCCAGCAGCGCCCCGGGGGGGAACACTGAAGCTTTCTTT.